This paragraph covers one TCR beta chain sequence. Trimming removed 3 bases from V and 4 bases from J; junction bases left unmatched: 3. This CDR3 is built from 14 residues. Germline CDR1 KGHSH, CDR2 LQKENI. The data were taken from a study of blood T cell repertoires in COVID-19. Sequencing was performed with immunoSEQ multiplex PCR; in TCRdb, only in-frame clones are kept and a portion is missing. The sample has approximately 91,000 clones, over 70% seen once. The sample taken for sequencing was peripheral blood. This receptor was identified in a woman of 80 years or more with acute or convalescent COVID-19. The chain uses TRBV18 and TRBJ2-7; 10 bases line up with TRBD1. The CDR3 DNA sequence: TGTGCCAGCTCACCGGGGACAGGGGTATACGAGCAGTACTTC. Its translation: CASSPGTGVYEQYF.